The 22 T cell receptor beta chains below all came from one sample that was sequenced in a study of blood T cell repertoires in COVID-19. Assay: immunoSEQ multiplex PCR; the TCRdb copy retains only in-frame clones and omits some. The table lists 110,000 to 150,000 clones, roughly nine tenths of them singletons. Material: peripheral blood. These TCRs come from a woman aged 55-69 years with active COVID-19.

The chain carries TRBV29-1 and TRBJ1-2; the match to TRBD1 covers 9 bases. J was trimmed by 4 bases and V by 0 bases; bases with no gene match: 3. The CDR3 is 14 residues long. Looked up from germline, CDR1 is SQVTM and CDR2 is ANQGSEA. The CDR3 DNA reads TGCAGCGTTGAAGATAAGGGACAGGGCTATGGCTACACCTTC. This translates into CSVEDKGQGYGYTF.

This clone turned up a few times. This chain joins TRBV5-1 and TRBJ2-5; 7 bases agree with TRBD2. CDR1 SGHRS and CDR2 YFSETQ come from the germline V gene. The CDR3 spans 15 residues. V lost 3 bases, J lost 5 bases, and 10 bases stayed unmatched. The CDR3 region is CASSSSQTSWETQYF. The CDR3 nucleotides read TGCGCCAGCAGCTCGTCCCAGACTAGCTGGGAGACCCAGTACTTC.

V gene TRBV5-6 combines with J gene TRBJ2-7; 10 positions match TRBD2. Germline V CDR1 and CDR2: SGHDT, YYEEEE. The CDR3 is made up of 17 amino acids. The trim removed 2 bases at V and 0 bases at J, leaving 8 bases unmatched. CDR3 nucleotides: TGTGCCAGCAGCTTCGGGCTAGCGGGAGTTTCCTCCTACGAGCAGTACTTC. Protein: CASSFGLAGVSSYEQYF.

J is TRBJ1-2 and V is TRBV28; the D is unclear. Looked up from germline, CDR1 is MDHEN and CDR2 is SYDVKM. The CDR3 is 14 amino acids. V was cut by 3 bases and J by 2 bases, with 10 bases left in between. The chain's CDR3 is CASSFRLSNYGYTF. The CDR3 region has the DNA TGTGCCAGCAGTTTCAGACTCTCGAACTATGGCTACACCTTC.

The chain combines TRBV28 with TRBJ1-2; 12 positions agree with TRBD1. Germline V gene lookup returns CDR1 MDHEN and CDR2 SYDVKM. With 7 bases clipped from V and 8 bases from J, the junction kept 11 bases outside the gene matches. The CDR3 consists of 15 residues. CDR3 coding DNA: TGTGCCAGCACCTCCGGGACAGGGGGCGTTTTCGGCTACACCTTC. It is translated as CASTSGTGGVFGYTF.

The chain has TRBV13 and TRBJ2-1; 10 nucleotides agree with TRBD2. Germline V gene sequence: CDR1 PRHDT, CDR2 FYEKMQ (reference sequence). Unmatched junction bases numbered 10, after V lost 1 base and J lost 4 bases. This CDR3 is 18 amino acids long. This chain's CDR3 is CASSLAWLAGVSYNEQFF. The DNA of the CDR3 is TGTGCCAGCAGCTTAGCGTGGCTAGCGGGAGTTAGTTACAATGAGCAGTTCTTC.

This clone was recorded once. This chain uses TRBV4-3 with TRBJ1-3; 9 bases line up with TRBD1. This CDR3 has 15 residues. With 3 bases clipped from V and 8 bases from J, the junction kept 8 bases outside the gene matches. Germline lookup yields CDR1 LGHNA and CDR2 YSLEER. Here the CDR3 reads CASSHKGQGRDTIYF. CDR3 nucleotides: TGCGCCAGCAGCCATAAGGGACAGGGTCGTGACACCATATATTTT.

The chain uses TRBV29-1 and TRBJ2-5; TRBD2 matches at 13 bases. After removal of 6 bases from V and 3 bases from J, the junction contained 16 bases not matched to a gene. Per germline, CDR1 SQVTM and CDR2 ANQGSEA. CDR3 length: 18 residues. The CDR3 coding sequence is TGCAGCGTCGGTATCCAAGGGGGACTAGCGGGGCTGAAAGAGACCCAGTACTTC. Encoded protein: CSVGIQGGLAGLKETQYF.

The chain carries TRBV3-1 (or the pseudogene TRBV3-2) and TRBJ2-1; 7 nucleotides line up with TRBD2. CDR1 LGHDT and CDR2 YNNKEL come from the germline V gene (reference sequence). With V trimmed by 0 bases and J by 4 bases, 6 bases remained unmatched. The CDR3 consists of 16 residues. Here the CDR3 DNA reads TGTGCCAGCAGCCAAGACCCTAGCGGAGATTACAATGAGCAGTTCTTC. This sequence encodes CASSQDPSGDYNEQFF.

CDR3 coding DNA: TGTGCCAGCATTGCGACCGGGACAGGGGCCTTAGAAGCTTTCTTT. Translating gives CASIATGTGALEAFF. The chain employs TRBV28 and TRBJ1-1; 10 bases are shared with TRBD1. CDR1 is MDHEN, CDR2 SYDVKM, per germline. This CDR3 is built from 15 residues. V was clipped by 7 bases and J by 8 bases; unmatched bases: 13.

This clone appeared many times. The CDR3 DNA is TGTGCCAGCAGTTTAGGGAGGGTTGATGGCTACACCTTC. It codes for CASSLGRVDGYTF. The chain uses TRBV28 and TRBJ1-2; D unclear. There are 13 residues in the CDR3. The V gene's germline CDR1 is MDHEN and CDR2 SYDVKM. V was pared by 2 bases and J by 6 bases, with 10 bases between.

The sample holds a few counts of this clone. The chain has TRBV18 and TRBJ1-5; D unresolved. The germline gives CDR1 KGHSH, CDR2 LQKENI. V gave up 3 bases and J gave up 6 bases, with 9 bases separating them. There are 13 residues in the CDR3. CDR3 sequence (DNA): TGTGCCAGCTCACCGGCGACTACTCAGCCCCAGCATTTT. The encoded protein is CASSPATTQPQHF. Using reference TRBV18 and TRBJ1-5 for the parts outside the CDR3, the full variable domain is NAGVMQNPRHLVRRRGQEARLRCSPMKGHSHVYWYRQLPEEGLKFMVYLQKENIIDESGMPKERFSAEFPKEGPSILRIQQVVRGDSAAYFCASSPATTQPQHFGDGTRLSIL.

The J gene is TRBJ1-2, the V gene TRBV6-1, with 7 bases aligning to TRBD1. V gave up 2 bases and J gave up 4 bases; unmatched junction bases: 1. There are 13 residues in the CDR3. Germline V gives CDR1 MNHNS, CDR2 SASEGT. CDR3 region: CASSETGAYGYTF. The CDR3 nucleotides are TGTGCCAGCAGTGAAACAGGGGCCTATGGCTACACCTTC.

V usage is TRBV29-1 and J usage is TRBJ2-1; D is possibly TRBD1 (6 bases). In germline, CDR1 is SQVTM, CDR2 ANQGSEA. V was shortened by 0 bases and J by 9 bases, with 21 bases between the two germline ends. The CDR3 sequence is 16 residues long. The CDR3, as DNA: TGCAGCGTTGAAGACCGACAGGAACCCCGACAAAGTGAGCAGTTCTTC. This translates into CSVEDRQEPRQSEQFF.

This clone was recorded a few times. The chain links TRBV12-3 or TRBV12-4 to TRBJ1-2, with D uncertain. This CDR3 has 12 residues. V lost 6 bases to trimming and J lost 5 bases, with 10 bases between them. The CDR3 DNA sequence: TGTGCCAGCAGCCTGGGCCAATATGGCTACACCTTC. This codes for CASSLGQYGYTF.

The V gene is TRBV23-1, the J gene TRBJ1-5; TRBD1 agrees at 10 bases. TRBV23-1 is recorded as an ORF, its role being uncertain. The V and J ends lost 10 bases and 2 bases, in that order; junction bases with no gene match: 14. There are 17 residues in the CDR3. CDR3: CATRAGTGERGNQPQHF. The CDR3, as DNA: TGCGCCACCCGCGCCGGGACAGGGGAAAGAGGCAATCAGCCCCAGCATTTT.

The V gene is TRBV6-1, the J gene TRBJ2-6; D might be TRBD1 (6 bases). In germline, CDR1 is MNHNS, CDR2 SASEGT. The CDR3 has 19 residues. With 1 base removed from V and 0 bases from J, the gap between germline ends came to 16 bases. CDR3 residues: CASSEVFGRGRSGANVLTF. CDR3 nucleotides: TGTGCCAGCAGTGAAGTATTCGGCAGGGGCCGCTCTGGGGCCAACGTCCTGACTTTC.

V usage is TRBV27 and J usage is TRBJ1-2; D perhaps matches TRBD1 (6 bases). The V end was cut by 2 bases, the J end by 7 bases, with 11 bases between. CDR1 is MNHEY, CDR2 SMNVEV, per germline (reference sequence). The CDR3 consists of 13 residues. CDR3: CASSLGGALGYTF. Here the CDR3 DNA reads TGTGCCAGCAGTTTAGGGGGGGCGCTTGGCTACACCTTC.

V is TRBV7-6 and J is TRBJ2-3; TRBD1 matches 11 bases. CDR3 length: 16 residues. V was pared by 2 bases and J by 7 bases, with 8 bases of the junction left unmatched. Per the germline V gene, CDR1 is SGHVS and CDR2 is FNYEAQ. The CDR3 nucleotides read TGTGCCAGCAGCTTAAGCTCCCGGGACAGGGGGAATACGCAGTATTTT. It is translated as CASSLSSRDRGNTQYF.

This chain links TRBV3-1 (or the pseudogene TRBV3-2) with TRBJ1-1, with a tentative D call TRBD1 (5 bases). This CDR3 is built from 13 residues. V lost 5 bases to trimming and J lost 1 base, with 8 bases between them. Germline V gene lookup returns CDR1 LGHDT and CDR2 YNNKEL (reference sequence). In DNA, the CDR3 is TGTGCCAGCAGCTCGACAGCGAACACTGAAGCTTTCTTT. Its protein product is CASSSTANTEAFF.

This clone was seen more than once but under ten times. The chain joins TRBV6-1 to TRBJ2-7, with 11 bases matching TRBD2. Germline assignment: CDR1 MNHNS and CDR2 SASEGT. The CDR3 has 14 amino acids. V gave up 2 bases and J gave up 6 bases; unmatched junction bases: 3. The CDR3, as DNA: TGTGCCAGCAGTGAAACTAGCGGGAGATTCGAGCAGTACTTC. It is translated as CASSETSGRFEQYF.

This clone was detected only once. The rearrangement joins TRBV29-1 to TRBJ2-7; 13 nucleotides line up with TRBD2. CDR1 and CDR2 from the germline V gene are SQVTM and ANQGSEA. This CDR3 region has 13 residues. Trimming removed 6 bases from V and 6 bases from J; junction bases left unmatched: 5. This CDR3 reads CSVRTSGRFEQYF. Here the CDR3 DNA reads TGCAGCGTCCGGACTAGCGGGAGATTCGAGCAGTACTTC.